What follows is one TCR beta chain and its context. Its specificity is unknown. The protocol was immunoSEQ multiplex PCR, while the TCRdb copy is restricted to in-frame clones and leaves out a portion. This sample has about 9,300 clones, with less than 90% found just once. V gave up 3 bases and J gave up 3 bases, with 12 bases separating them. The CDR3 sequence is 14 residues long. Germline V gene lookup returns CDR1 LGHNT and CDR2 FRNRAP. The data derive from a study of T cell clonotyping in hematopoietic cell transplantation. Study conclusions and caveats: Higher Inverse Simpson Index values in graft donor and pretransplant recipient predicted broader posttransplant TCR diversity. Cells were unsorted, so CD4 and CD8 contributions were not separated. Recipient TCR diversity dropped after transplant; expanded clonotypes rose from day 30 to 180.

The chain couples TRBV12-5 to TRBJ2-7, with TRBD1 as a possible D gene (6 bases). The sequence was obtained from a human patient who had an allogeneic stem cell transplant, so the T cells may come from the graft donor. The donor label of this sample is uncertain. Some clones in this sample may be carry-over from other donors' samples. This specimen consisted of PBMCs, obtained 180 days after allogeneic stem cell transplant. CDR3 in amino acids: CASGLHLDSYEQYF. The CDR3 DNA reads TGTGCTAGTGGTTTACACCTGGACAGCTACGAGCAGTACTTC.